This is a list of T cell receptor beta chains from one sample in a study of monozygotic twins with cystic fibrosis. Clones were sequenced by immunoSEQ multiplex PCR, and TCRdb holds only the in-frame ones, with some missing. The table records 30,000 or so clones, 66% of them present only once. The source material was blood. All receptors derive from a girl aged 10 to 17 with cystic fibrosis. Both conserved end residues are part of each CDR3.

v_call	j_call	cdr3_aa
TRBV5-1	TRBJ2-5	CASSFSTGLETQYF
TRBV4-2	TRBJ2-1	CASSQIGRLAGHNEQFF
TRBV30	TRBJ1-2	CAWSVSDRAHGYTF
TRBV4-1	TRBJ2-3	CASSQGAGADTQYF
TRBV4-3	TRBJ2-1	CASTSRLAATREQFF
TRBV5-4	TRBJ1-1	CASSPDRGGNTEAFF
TRBV11-2	TRBJ1-1	CASSPLAGGSNTEAFF
TRBV18	TRBJ1-3	CASSSGGIGNTIYF
TRBV7-9	TRBJ2-1	CASSSGGSYNEQFF
TRBV27	TRBJ2-7	CASAALLGHEQYF
TRBV10-3	TRBJ1-1	CAISELGPRNTEAFF
TRBV2	TRBJ1-2	CASIPGQGDYGYTF
TRBV10-1	TRBJ1-5	CASRLDRGAYSNQPQHF
TRBV19	TRBJ2-2	CASSQQGADGELFF
TRBV7-2	TRBJ2-1	CASSLSGWSGRASYNEQFF
TRBV7-2	TRBJ2-7	CASSTGTGLYEQYF
TRBV7-2	TRBJ2-4	CASSLGTGANIQYF